Sequencing of this T cell receptor (beta chain) was carried out in a study of T cell repertoires in cytomegalovirus infection. Overall study: Indicated by public TCR beta signatures were CMV infection and matching HLA type.

Unmatched junction bases numbered 3, after V lost 7 bases and J lost 2 bases. Germline CDR1 is MDHEN and CDR2 is SYDVKM. This CDR3 spans 13 amino acids. A single record per CDR3 protein comes from TCRdb applying MiXCR to the reads. The table records more than 650,000 distinct CDR3 sequences, less than 40% of them present only once. The clonotype was recovered from a human donor in good health (CMV status not recorded). Some clones in this sample may be carry-over from other donors' samples. Specimen: PBMCs. The chain recombines TRBV28 with TRBJ1-1; TRBD1 agrees at 8 bases. CDR3 amino acids: CASTQGANTEAFF. CDR3 in DNA: TGTGCCAGCACCCAGGGGGCTAACACTGAAGCTTTCTTT.